Listed here are 14 T cell receptor beta chains from one sample, sequenced in a study of cytomegalovirus exposure and HLA in healthy donors. In the PCR, 60 Vbeta and 13 Jbeta primers were used. TCRdb's table, derived via immunoSEQ multiplex PCR, lists solely in-frame clones and lacks some. The sample's table shows about 140,000 clones. The source material was PBMCs. The source of these receptors is a woman between 18 and 29 years old in good health and CMV-seronegative.

Regarding this clone: Additional DNA sequences in this sample encode the identical CDR3. The chain employs TRBV6-1 and TRBJ2-7, with TRBD2 matching over 9 bases. V gave up 3 bases and J gave up 6 bases; unmatched junction bases: 15. From germline, CDR1 is MNHNS and CDR2 SASEGT. CDR3 length: 17 residues. The CDR3 coding sequence is TGTGCCAGCAGTGACACCGGTGGTAGCGGGAGTAGTACCGAGCAGTACGTC. Its protein product is CASSDTGGSGSSTEQYV.

The chain employs TRBV5-1 and TRBJ2-3; 12 bases are a match to TRBD2. Germline V gene sequence: CDR1 SGHRS, CDR2 YFSETQ. The V segment lost 4 bases and the J segment 5 bases; nucleotides outside the gene matches: 8. The CDR3 consists of 16 residues. The CDR3 region is CASSPELAGGGDTQYF. DNA of the CDR3: TGCGCCAGCAGCCCAGAACTAGCGGGGGGTGGAGATACGCAGTATTTT. Based on the CDR3 plus reference TRBV5-1 and TRBJ2-3, the full variable domain is KAGVTQTPRYLIKTRGQQVTLSCSPISGHRSVSWYQQTPGQGLQFLFEYFSETQRNKGNFPGRFSGRQFSNSRSEMNVSTLELGDSALYLCASSPELAGGGDTQYFGPGTRLTVL.

The rearrangement joins TRBV15 to TRBJ2-1, with 8 bases identical to TRBD1. From germline, CDR1 is LNHNV and CDR2 YYDKDF (reference sequence). J was trimmed by 0 bases and V by 1 base; bases with no gene match: 5. The CDR3 spans 17 residues. In DNA form, the CDR3 reads TGTGCCACCAGCAGAGCGACAGGGGAGTACTCCTACAATGAGCAGTTCTTC. It is translated as CATSRATGEYSYNEQFF.

The chain is built from TRBV7-8 and TRBJ2-7; TRBD2 is a possible D gene (5 bases). The germline V gene has CDR1 SGHVS and CDR2 FQNEAQ. CDR3 length equals 14 residues. V shed 4 bases and J shed 1 base, with 11 bases lying between them. The CDR3 spells CASSSPGLSYEQYF. The DNA for the CDR3 is TGTGCCAGCAGCTCCCCGGGGTTATCCTACGAGCAGTACTTC.

This rearrangement joins TRBV30 to TRBJ2-1, with D perhaps TRBD2 (5 bases). V lost 0 bases and J lost 0, with 9 bases in between. Germline lookup yields CDR1 GTSNPN and CDR2 SVGIG (reference sequence). The CDR3 extends over 15 amino acids. CDR3 protein: CAWSVLVSSYNEQFF. CDR3 DNA: TGTGCCTGGAGTGTACTAGTAAGCTCCTACAATGAGCAGTTCTTC.

The chain uses TRBV5-4 and TRBJ2-3; TRBD2 agrees at 8 bases. This CDR3 contains 14 residues. The V segment lost 2 bases and the J segment 4 bases; nucleotides outside the gene matches: 3. CDR1 is SGHNT and CDR2 is YYREEE in the germline V gene (reference sequence). Written as DNA, the CDR3 is TGTGCCAGCAGCTTCGGGACTAGGGCAGATACGCAGTATTTT. It codes for CASSFGTRADTQYF.

The chain carries TRBV29-1 and TRBJ1-2; no reliable D call. Trimming took 0 bases from V and 4 from J, leaving 9 bases between them. CDR3 length: 13 amino acids. CDR1 is SQVTM, CDR2 ANQGSEA, per germline. CDR3 sequence reads: CSVEDSGPYGYTF. The CDR3 region has the DNA TGCAGCGTTGAAGACAGCGGACCCTATGGCTACACCTTC.

The genes are TRBV7-3 and TRBJ2-5, with TRBD1 identical over 11 bases. Looked up from germline, CDR1 is SGHTA and CDR2 is FQGTGA. With 6 bases clipped from V and 11 bases from J, the junction kept 8 bases outside the gene matches. The CDR3 has 13 amino acids. The CDR3 coding sequence is TGTGCCAGCAGTACGGGACAGGGGGTGCGGCAGTACTTC. Its translation: CASSTGQGVRQYF.

V is TRBV11-2 and J is TRBJ2-3; 9 bases are shared with TRBD2. This CDR3 comprises 16 residues. V lost 1 base, J lost 6 bases, and 8 bases stayed unmatched. Germline lookup yields CDR1 SGHAT and CDR2 FQNNGV. DNA of the CDR3: TGTGCCAGCAGCTTAGCTTTTAGCGGGAGAAGTGATACGCAGTATTTT. It is translated as CASSLAFSGRSDTQYF.

This chain uses TRBV7-2 with TRBJ2-3; 7 bases are a match to TRBD1. Per the germline V gene, CDR1 is SGHTA and CDR2 is FQGNSA. The ends lost 5 bases at V and 2 bases at J; junction bases unmatched: 7. The CDR3 totals 15 residues. CDR3 bases: TGTGCCAGCAGCACCCAGACAGGGAACACAGATACGCAGTATTTT. This sequence encodes CASSTQTGNTDTQYF.

V usage is TRBV13 and J usage is TRBJ2-1, with TRBD2 identical over 10 bases. This CDR3 contains 17 residues. Germline-derived CDR1 and CDR2 are PRHDT and FYEKMQ (reference sequence). V dropped 5 bases and J dropped 3; count of bases not matched to a gene: 10. The CDR3 is CASSPSPTSGNYNEQFF. CDR3 in DNA: TGTGCCAGCAGCCCATCCCCCACTAGCGGGAACTACAATGAGCAGTTCTTC.

The V gene is TRBV7-9, the J gene TRBJ2-3; D unclear. The CDR3 contains 10 residues. Germline CDR1 and CDR2: SEHNR and FQNEAQ (reference sequence). The germline V and J ends were trimmed by 10 bases and 4 bases, with 6 bases remaining between them. The CDR3 here is CATGADTQYF. CDR3 sequence (DNA): TGTGCCACTGGAGCAGATACGCAGTATTTT.

The V and J genes are TRBV6-1 and TRBJ1-2, with TRBD1 identical over 9 bases. This CDR3 comprises 12 residues. Germline V gives CDR1 MNHNS, CDR2 SASEGT. Trimming removed 7 bases from V and 14 bases from J; junction bases left unmatched: 11. CDR3 coding DNA: TGTGCCAGCATTCCTGACGCCGGGACAGGGACCTTC. Residues: CASIPDAGTGTF.

Comment on this clone: Sequence at one end of the junction differs from germline and may be a read error. V usage is TRBV5-5 and J usage is TRBJ1-2, with D unresolved. Germline lookup yields CDR1 SGHKS and CDR2 YYEKEE (reference sequence). The CDR3 runs 9 residues. CDR3: CASSPPRSF. The DNA of the CDR3 is TGTGCCAGCAGCCCCCCTAGGTCCTTC.